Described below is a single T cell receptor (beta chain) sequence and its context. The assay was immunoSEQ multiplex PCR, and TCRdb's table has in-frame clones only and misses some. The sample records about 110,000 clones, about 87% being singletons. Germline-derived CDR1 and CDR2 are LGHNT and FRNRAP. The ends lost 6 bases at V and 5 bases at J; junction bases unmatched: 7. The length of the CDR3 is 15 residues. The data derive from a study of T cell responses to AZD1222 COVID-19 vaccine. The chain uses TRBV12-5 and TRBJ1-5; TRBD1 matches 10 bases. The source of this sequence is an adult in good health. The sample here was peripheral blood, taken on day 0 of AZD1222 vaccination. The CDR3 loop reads CASGKTGGVDQPQHF. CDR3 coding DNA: TGTGCTAGTGGCAAGACAGGGGGCGTTGATCAGCCCCAGCATTTT. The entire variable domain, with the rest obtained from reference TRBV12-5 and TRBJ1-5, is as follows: DARVTQTPRHKVTEMGQEVTMRCQPILGHNTVFWYRQTMMQGLELLAYFRNRAPLDDSGMPKDRFSAEMPDATLATLKIQPSEPRDSAVYFCASGKTGGVDQPQHFGDGTRLSIL.